This T cell receptor beta chain was profiled in a study of T cell responses to AZD1222 COVID-19 vaccine. Method: immunoSEQ multiplex PCR; TCRdb's copy keeps in-frame clones and lacks some. The data contain 160,000 or so clones, about nine tenths of them singletons. The germline V and J ends were trimmed by 0 bases and 1 base, with 11 bases remaining between them. The CDR3 runs 16 residues. From germline, CDR1 is SGHRS and CDR2 YFSETQ. As for this clone: Its antigen remains unknown.

Study-level results: Only after the peak T cell response were repertoires sampled. Baseline testing showed seropositivity in only five or six AZD1222 recipients. Reportedly, nearly half of unique spike TCRs recognized epitopes outside B.1.351/B.1.1.7 mutations. Spike as a whole was targeted by vaccine-associated CD4 TCRs, dominant at 160-218 and 743-854.

The source of this sequence is an adult in good health. The V gene is TRBV5-1, the J gene TRBJ1-5, with D perhaps matching TRBD1 (5 bases). Sequences were derived from peripheral blood, sampled on day 0 of AZD1222 vaccination. CDR3 coding DNA: TGCGCCAGCAGCTTGGAGGGACGTACGAGCAATCAGCCCCAGCATTTT. This translates into CASSLEGRTSNQPQHF. Supplemented by reference TRBV5-1 and TRBJ1-5, the full variable domain reads KAGVTQTPRYLIKTRGQQVTLSCSPISGHRSVSWYQQTPGQGLQFLFEYFSETQRNKGNFPGRFSGRQFSNSRSEMNVSTLELGDSALYLCASSLEGRTSNQPQHFGDGTRLSIL.